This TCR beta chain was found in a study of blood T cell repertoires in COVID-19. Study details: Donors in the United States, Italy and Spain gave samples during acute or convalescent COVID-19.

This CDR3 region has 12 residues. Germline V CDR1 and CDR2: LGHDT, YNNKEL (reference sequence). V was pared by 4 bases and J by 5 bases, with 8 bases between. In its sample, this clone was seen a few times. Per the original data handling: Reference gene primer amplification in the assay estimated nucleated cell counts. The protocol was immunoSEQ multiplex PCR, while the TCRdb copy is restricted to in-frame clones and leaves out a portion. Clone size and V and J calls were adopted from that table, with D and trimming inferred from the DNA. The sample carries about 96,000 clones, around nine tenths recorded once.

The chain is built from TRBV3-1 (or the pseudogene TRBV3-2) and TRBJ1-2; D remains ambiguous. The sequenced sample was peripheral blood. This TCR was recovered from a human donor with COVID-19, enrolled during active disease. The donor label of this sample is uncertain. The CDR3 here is CASSLQRYGYTF. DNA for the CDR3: TGTGCCAGCAGCCTTCAGAGGTATGGCTACACCTTC.